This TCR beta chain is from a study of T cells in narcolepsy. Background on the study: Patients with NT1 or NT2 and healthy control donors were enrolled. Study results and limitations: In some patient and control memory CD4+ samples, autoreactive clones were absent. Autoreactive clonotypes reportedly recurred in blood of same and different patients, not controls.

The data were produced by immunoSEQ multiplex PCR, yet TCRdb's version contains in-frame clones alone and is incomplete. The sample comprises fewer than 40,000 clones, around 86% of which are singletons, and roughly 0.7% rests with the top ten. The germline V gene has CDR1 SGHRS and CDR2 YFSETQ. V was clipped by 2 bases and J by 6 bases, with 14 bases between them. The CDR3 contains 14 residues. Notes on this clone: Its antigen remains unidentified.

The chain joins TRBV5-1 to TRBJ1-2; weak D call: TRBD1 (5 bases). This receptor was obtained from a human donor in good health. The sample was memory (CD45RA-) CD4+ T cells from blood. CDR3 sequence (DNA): TGCGCCAGCAGCTTCTTGCAGGGAACGAATGGCTACACCTTC. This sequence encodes CASSFLQGTNGYTF. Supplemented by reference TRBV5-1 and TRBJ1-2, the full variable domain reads KAGVTQTPRYLIKTRGQQVTLSCSPISGHRSVSWYQQTPGQGLQFLFEYFSETQRNKGNFPGRFSGRQFSNSRSEMNVSTLELGDSALYLCASSFLQGTNGYTFGSGTRLTVV.